This entry features one T cell receptor beta chain sequence. The protocol was immunoSEQ multiplex PCR, while the TCRdb copy is restricted to in-frame clones and leaves out a portion. The sample yields 94,000 or so clones, approximately 84% seen once. This record comes from a study of control samples from healthy donors and cancer patients. Input material: PBMCs. This receptor was identified in a man aged 70 or older with lung cancer.

The CDR3 DNA reads as TGTGCCAGTAGTGAACGGGACAGGCCAAATGAAAAACTGTTTTTT. Protein product: CASSERDRPNEKLFF. The chain couples TRBV19 to TRBJ1-4; 8 bases agree with TRBD1. Germline V gene lookup returns CDR1 LNHDA and CDR2 SQIVND (reference sequence). The CDR3 consists of 15 residues. The V gene end was trimmed by 5 bases and the J gene end by 5 bases; junction bases not matched to a gene: 7.